The clone carrying this T cell receptor (beta chain) occurred a few times. Its antigen is unknown. Unique molecular identifiers were built into the TCRbeta library. TCRdb reprocessed the PCR reads via MiXCR and lists one record per CDR3 protein. Of under 250,000 distinct CDR3 sequences listed, more than 20% were seen once; the top ten hold more than 4.5%. The sample originates from a study of T-cell reconstitution after alpha-beta-depleted transplantation in children. General observations from the study: Expanded clones from the graft, numbering several hundred, reportedly supplied alpha-beta T cells about two months after transplant. Fresh T-cell production supplied most of the T-cell counts and diversity seen one year after transplant. Surviving recipient T cells and thymic progenitors produced the high day-60 TCRbeta diversity seen in some patients.

The V and J ends lost 2 bases and 10 bases respectively, with 18 bases between them. Germline CDR1 LNHNV, CDR2 YYDKDF (reference sequence). The CDR3 has 15 amino acids. V gene TRBV15 combines with J gene TRBJ2-1, with D perhaps assigned TRBD1 or TRBD2 (5 bases each). The sequences come from PBMCs, mostly from graft donor cells, collected 360 days after TCRalphabeta/CD19-depleted stem cell transplant. The TCR was taken from a female patient between 2 and 15 years old who had a stem cell transplant for congenital amegakaryocytic thrombocytopenia, so the T cells may come from the graft donor. In DNA, the CDR3 is TGTGCCACCAGCAGATCCGGGGCCGGTTTCGGGGAGCAGTTCTTC. As protein: CATSRSGAGFGEQFF.